The 27 T cell receptor beta chains below all came from one sample that was sequenced in a study of blood T cell repertoires in COVID-19. The repertoire was sequenced with immunoSEQ multiplex PCR; TCRdb's copy has only in-frame clones and lacks some. The sample records fewer than 200,000 clones, around 80% being singletons. The sequenced sample consisted of peripheral blood. Source of these receptors: a man between 65 and 79 years old with active or convalescent COVID-19.

This rearrangement joins TRBV7-9 to TRBJ2-3; TRBD1 aligns across 7 bases. The CDR3 sequence is 17 residues long. J lost 2 bases, V lost 7 bases, and 15 bases had no gene match. Germline assignment: CDR1 SEHNR and CDR2 FQNEAQ (reference sequence). The CDR3, as DNA: TGTGCCAGCAACTTCCCAACGCCGGGACAGAACACAGATACGCAGTATTTT. This encodes CASNFPTPGQNTDTQYF.

The chain employs TRBV6-5 and TRBJ1-2; maybe TRBD1 (5 bases). Germline V gives CDR1 MNHEY, CDR2 SVGAGI. The CDR3 length is 15 residues. V was clipped by 5 bases and J by 2 bases, with 15 bases between them. The CDR3 nucleotides read TGTGCCAGCAGTCCCCCTGGGGCAAAGAACTATGGCTACACCTTC. It specifies CASSPPGAKNYGYTF.

This chain connects TRBV5-1 to TRBJ1-1; D unresolved. There are 13 residues in the CDR3. CDR1 SGHRS and CDR2 YFSETQ come from the germline V gene. The V end was cut by 5 bases, the J end by 3 bases, with 11 bases between. In DNA, the CDR3 is TGCGCCAGCAGTTTAGGCGAGGACACTGAAGCTTTCTTT. It translates to CASSLGEDTEAFF.

This chain links TRBV11-3 with TRBJ2-1; 8 bases match TRBD2. J lost 9 bases, V lost 5 bases, and 9 bases had no gene match. This CDR3 comprises 14 residues. The germline gives CDR1 SGHNT, CDR2 YENEEA. The CDR3, as DNA: TGTGCCAGCAGCCCGTACGGGGGGGATGGTGAGCAGTTCTTC. Translated: CASSPYGGDGEQFF.

This chain uses TRBV9 with TRBJ1-2; D remains ambiguous. This CDR3 comprises 14 residues. The V gene's germline CDR1 is SGDLS and CDR2 YYNGEE. V shed 0 bases and J shed 6 bases, with 12 bases lying between them. The CDR3 nucleotides read TGTGCCAGCAGCGTAGCCCGAGGGCTTAATGGCTACACCTTC. Amino acids: CASSVARGLNGYTF.

This chain joins TRBV11-2 and TRBJ2-7, with D possibly TRBD2 on 6 matching bases. CDR1 and CDR2 (germline): SGHAT, FQNNGV. This CDR3 is 15 amino acids long. V shed 5 bases and J shed 3 bases, with 17 bases lying between them. CDR3 bases: TGTGCCAGCAGCAAAACCGGGACTCACTACTACGAGCAGTACTTC. Amino acid sequence: CASSKTGTHYYEQYF. Together with reference TRBV11-2 and TRBJ2-7, the CDR3 gives the full variable domain: EAGVAQSPRYKIIEKRQSVAFWCNPISGHATLYWYQQILGQGPKLLIQFQNNGVVDDSQLPKDRFSAERLKGVDSTLKIQPAKLEDSAVYLCASSKTGTHYYEQYFGPGTRLTVT.

The chain combines TRBV2 with TRBJ1-2; D unclear. The CDR3 runs 15 residues. CDR1 is SNHLY, CDR2 FYNNEI, per germline. Between the trimmed V and J ends, which lost 4 bases and 0 bases, there was a span of 12 bases. CDR3 residues: CASSADIISNYGYTF. In DNA form, the CDR3 reads TGTGCCAGCAGTGCAGACATCATCTCTAACTATGGCTACACCTTC.

The chain joins TRBV5-4 to TRBJ1-2, with TRBD1 as a possible D gene (6 bases). This CDR3 is built from 13 residues. Germline V lookup: CDR1 SGHNT, CDR2 YYREEE (reference sequence). V lost 3 bases, J lost 6 bases, and 12 bases lay in between. The CDR3 loop is CASSSRGPDGYTF. The CDR3 nucleotides read TGTGCCAGCAGCTCCAGGGGCCCGGATGGCTACACCTTC.

The J gene is TRBJ1-6, the V gene TRBV6-4, with D possibly matching TRBD1 (5 bases). CDR3 length: 13 amino acids. Trimming cost V 6 bases and J 7 bases, with 10 bases left between them. CDR1 and CDR2 from the germline V gene are MRHNA and SNTAGT. The CDR3 protein is CASRPGGNSPLHF. The CDR3, as DNA: TGTGCCAGCAGGCCGGGGGGGAATTCACCCCTCCACTTT.

The chain links TRBV5-8 to TRBJ2-5; TRBD2 agrees at 9 bases. In germline, CDR1 is SGHTS, CDR2 YDEGEE. With V trimmed by 4 bases and J by 4 bases, 14 bases remained unmatched. The CDR3 loop spans 17 amino acids. The CDR3 DNA reads TGTGCCAGCAGCCTATTCGGGGCGGGGGGGTCCCCAGAGACCCAGTACTTC. Protein sequence: CASSLFGAGGSPETQYF.

The rearrangement uses TRBV5-1 and TRBJ2-3, with 8 bases lining up with TRBD2. CDR3 length equals 14 residues. Germline CDR1 and CDR2: SGHRS and YFSETQ. J lost 5 bases, V lost 4 bases, and 6 bases had no gene match. The CDR3 sequence is CASSLEAGGDTQYF. CDR3 nucleotides: TGCGCCAGCAGCCTCGAGGCGGGGGGAGATACGCAGTATTTT. Combining the CDR3 with reference TRBV5-1 and TRBJ2-3 gives the whole variable domain KAGVTQTPRYLIKTRGQQVTLSCSPISGHRSVSWYQQTPGQGLQFLFEYFSETQRNKGNFPGRFSGRQFSNSRSEMNVSTLELGDSALYLCASSLEAGGDTQYFGPGTRLTVL.

The V and J genes are TRBV18 and TRBJ2-3, with TRBD1 matching 9 bases. Germline CDR1 KGHSH, CDR2 LQKENI. This CDR3 is 15 amino acids long. The ends lost 4 bases at V and 1 base at J; junction bases unmatched: 3. The CDR3 region is CASSLDRGGTDTQYF. CDR3 in DNA: TGTGCCAGCTCACTTGACAGGGGGGGCACAGATACGCAGTATTTT.

This clone occurred a few times. The CDR3 nucleotides read TGTGCCAGCAGCCCTGGGACTAGCGCGAACCATTACAATGAGCAGTTCTTC. Translated: CASSPGTSANHYNEQFF. V and J are TRBV9 and TRBJ2-1, with 10 bases matching TRBD2. The germline V gene encodes CDR1 SGDLS and CDR2 YYNGEE. The V gene end was trimmed by 4 bases and the J gene end by 4 bases; junction bases not matched to a gene: 11. This CDR3 comprises 17 residues.

The J gene is TRBJ2-7, the V gene TRBV5-1; TRBD1 is a possible D gene (6 bases). V gave up 4 bases and J gave up 1 base, with 15 bases separating them. CDR1 and CDR2 from the germline V gene are SGHRS and YFSETQ. The CDR3 sequence is 15 residues long. The CDR3 sequence: CASSLTGTMSYEQYF. CDR3 coding DNA: TGCGCCAGCAGCCTTACAGGGACCATGTCCTACGAGCAGTACTTC. Based on the CDR3 plus reference TRBV5-1 and TRBJ2-7, the full variable domain is KAGVTQTPRYLIKTRGQQVTLSCSPISGHRSVSWYQQTPGQGLQFLFEYFSETQRNKGNFPGRFSGRQFSNSRSEMNVSTLELGDSALYLCASSLTGTMSYEQYFGPGTRLTVT.

V usage is TRBV25-1 and J usage is TRBJ1-6; 8 bases map to TRBD1. The germline CDR1 and CDR2 sequences are MGHDK and SYGVNS. CDR3 length: 14 amino acids. With V trimmed by 6 bases and J by 8 bases, 6 bases remained unmatched. The CDR3 spells CASRDRVAHSPLHF. In DNA, the CDR3 is TGTGCCAGCAGGGACAGGGTAGCACATTCACCCCTCCACTTT.

The chain uses TRBV4-2 and TRBJ2-4, with TRBD1 as a possible D gene (5 bases). V shed 0 bases and J shed 6 bases, with 21 bases lying between them. In germline, CDR1 is LGHNA, CDR2 YNFKEQ. This CDR3 is 18 amino acids long. CDR3 sequence reads: CASSQDGWVGSGSNIQYF. The CDR3 DNA sequence: TGTGCCAGCAGCCAAGATGGATGGGTCGGGTCAGGGTCAAACATTCAGTACTTC.

The table lists this clone with a few counts. The genes are TRBV5-1 and TRBJ1-1; tentatively, D is TRBD1 (6 bases). CDR1 is SGHRS, CDR2 YFSETQ, per germline. The CDR3 is 14 residues long. The V and J ends lost 2 bases and 3 bases respectively, with 11 bases between them. CDR3 DNA sequence: TGCGCCAGCAGCTTCCTAGAGGGGGACACTGAAGCTTTCTTT. Translation gives CASSFLEGDTEAFF.

The rearrangement joins TRBV2 to TRBJ2-1; D is perhaps TRBD2 (6 bases). Trimming removed 8 bases from V and 2 bases from J, with 10 bases in between. Germline CDR1 reads SNHLY; CDR2 reads FYNNEI. The CDR3 is 13 residues long. The DNA for the CDR3 is TGTGCCAGCCGGGGGTTCGCCTACAATGAGCAGTTCTTC. Its translation is CASRGFAYNEQFF.

The chain has TRBV4-2 and TRBJ1-1; the D is unclear. Trimming removed 1 base from V and 0 bases from J, with 9 bases in between. The CDR3 has 15 residues. Germline loops: CDR1 LGHNA, CDR2 YNFKEQ. CDR3 nucleotides: TGTGCCAGCAGCCAAGCCGCCCAGATGAACACTGAAGCTTTCTTT. Its protein is CASSQAAQMNTEAFF.

The rearrangement joins TRBV15 to TRBJ2-1; D is uncertain. CDR1 is LNHNV and CDR2 is YYDKDF in the germline V gene (reference sequence). V was shortened by 5 bases and J by 5 bases, with 16 bases between the two germline ends. The CDR3 contains 15 residues. CDR3 sequence (DNA): TGTGCCACCAGCGCCCCCTGGCCCGGAGACAATGAGCAGTTCTTC. It is translated as CATSAPWPGDNEQFF.

The genes are TRBV14 and TRBJ2-5; D possibly corresponds to TRBD1 (5 bases). This CDR3 comprises 14 residues. Trimming stripped 4 bases from V and 3 bases from J, with 12 bases between. The V gene's germline CDR1 is SGHDN and CDR2 FVKESK. CDR3 bases: TGTGCCAGCAGCCCGCAGGGCTTAGAAGAGACCCAGTACTTC. Translated, it gives CASSPQGLEETQYF.

The CDR3: CASTSGTGGFDTFF. CDR3 nucleotide sequence: TGTGCCAGCACTTCCGGGACGGGGGGGTTTGATACTTTCTTT. V gene TRBV19 combines with J gene TRBJ1-1, with D tentatively TRBD1 (5 bases). The CDR3 sequence is 14 residues long. Looked up from germline, CDR1 is LNHDA and CDR2 is SQIVND (reference sequence). The V and J ends lost 9 bases and 12 bases respectively, with 26 bases between them.

The chain links TRBV20-1 to TRBJ2-1; a weak D match, TRBD1 (5 bases). From germline, CDR1 is DFQATT and CDR2 SNEGSKA (reference sequence). This CDR3 region has 15 residues. V dropped 3 bases and J dropped 10 bases, with 22 bases sitting between them. CDR3 sequence reads: CSASGLSAGLDEQFF. The CDR3 DNA follows: TGCAGTGCTAGTGGTCTTAGTGCAGGGCTCGACGAGCAGTTCTTC.

The chain employs TRBV7-6 and TRBJ1-2; 7 bases are a match to TRBD1. This CDR3 has 15 amino acids. Trimming at V came to 5 bases and at J to 6 bases, leaving 12 bases not matched to a gene. Per germline, CDR1 SGHVS and CDR2 FNYEAQ. The CDR3 nucleotides are TGTGCCAGCAGCCCATATGTGGGACAGTCTCATGGCTACACCTTC. Its protein is CASSPYVGQSHGYTF.

The chain links TRBV2 to TRBJ2-3; 10 nucleotides match TRBD1. After removal of 6 bases from V and 5 bases from J, the junction contained 11 bases not matched to a gene. The CDR3 spans 16 residues. Germline V gene lookup returns CDR1 SNHLY and CDR2 FYNNEI. CDR3 residues: CASSRERTGGKDTQYF. The CDR3 DNA follows: TGTGCCAGCAGCCGAGAACGGACAGGGGGAAAAGATACGCAGTATTTT.

This clone was observed a few times. The rearrangement uses TRBV3-1 (or the pseudogene TRBV3-2) and TRBJ1-5; D is undetermined. CDR1 LGHDT and CDR2 YNNKEL come from the germline V gene (reference sequence). The CDR3 extends over 16 amino acids. V shed 4 bases and J shed 2 bases, with 15 bases lying between them. CDR3 in DNA: TGTGCCAGCAGCCGGGGAGGTGTTCGGGGCAATCAGCCCCAGCATTTT. This translates into CASSRGGVRGNQPQHF.

V is TRBV10-3 and J is TRBJ2-1, with TRBD2 matching over 9 bases. The trim removed 3 bases at V and 10 bases at J, leaving 16 bases unmatched. CDR3 length: 17 amino acids. Germline lookup yields CDR1 ENHRY and CDR2 SYGVKD. The CDR3 sequence: CAISDRARREGREEQFF. The DNA for the CDR3 is TGTGCCATCAGTGATCGGGCTAGGCGGGAGGGCCGGGAGGAGCAGTTCTTC.